These 22 T cell receptor beta chains originate from one sample sequenced in a study of regulatory T cells in long-lasting Graves disease. Time point meaning: newly diagnosed GD, antithyroid drugs for less than 3 months. From PBMCs, RNA was extracted and then used to make the TCR library. Investigators prepared the TCR beta libraries by applying iRepertoire HTBI primers and Arm-PCR of CDR3 regions. A single record per CDR3 protein comes from TCRdb applying MiXCR to the multiplex PCR reads. Among 350,000 to 500,000 distinct CDR3 sequences listed, 16% were seen once. The sample was also linked to a second study, of T cells in Graves' hyperthyroidism and ophthalmopathy.

Source: peripheral blood mononuclear cells (PBMCs), taken at new diagnosis, from a patient treated with antithyroid drugs. These receptors were obtained from a woman aged 30 to 39 with Graves disease.

A remark on this clonotype: Being one base from a much bigger clone, this may be a read error. The V and J genes are TRBV3-1 and TRBJ2-1; D ambiguous. The V and J ends lost 0 bases and 10 bases respectively, with 10 bases between them. CDR3 length equals 13 residues. The V gene's germline CDR1 is LGHDT and CDR2 YNNKEL (reference sequence). The CDR3, as DNA: TGTGCCAGCAGCCAAGACGGTCCCTACGAGCAGTTCTTC. It is translated as CASSQDGPYEQFF.

About this clonotype itself: This may come from a read error, since a much larger clone is one base off. The gene calls are TRBV6-9 and TRBJ1-4, with TRBD1 as a possible D gene (6 bases). Trimming pared 4 bases from V and 6 bases from J, leaving 24 bases between. The CDR3 is 18 residues long. Germline V gene sequence: CDR1 MNHGY, CDR2 SVAAGI. CDR3 sequence: CASSLGPGRGGLDEKLFF. The CDR3 nucleotides are TGTGCCAGCAGTTTGGGACCGGGGAGGGGGGGCCTTGATGAAAAACTGTTTTTT.

This clonotype was seen only a few times. The chain is built from TRBV5-1 and TRBJ2-7; unclear D gene. CDR1 is SGHRS, CDR2 YFSETQ, per germline. The CDR3 totals 12 residues. Between the trimmed V and J ends, which lost 4 bases and 3 bases, there was a span of 8 bases. The CDR3 DNA is TGCGCCAGCAGCGCCCCCGACTACGAGCAGTACTTC. This encodes CASSAPDYEQYF.

This clonotype was detected once. A much larger clone is a single base away; this may be a read error. This rearrangement joins TRBV7-9 to TRBJ2-7, with D perhaps TRBD1 (6 bases). In germline, CDR1 is SEHNR, CDR2 FQNEAQ (reference sequence). The CDR3 is 14 residues long. V was cut by 2 bases and J by 7 bases, with 15 bases left in between. CDR3 nucleotides: TGTGCCAGCAGCTTACGGGACACTCACAATGAGCAGTACTTC. It specifies CASSLRDTHNEQYF. The variable domain in full, completed from reference TRBV7-9 and TRBJ2-7, reads DTGVSQNPRHKITKRGQNVTFRCDPISEHNRLYWYRQTLGQGPEFLTYFQNEAQLEKSRLLSDRFSAERPKGSFSTLEIQRTEQGDSAMYLCASSLRDTHNEQYFGPGTRLTVT.

In its sample, this clonotype was seen many times. The rearrangement uses TRBV28 and TRBJ1-4; D is uncertain. V dropped 2 bases and J dropped 7 bases, with 2 bases sitting between them. CDR1 and CDR2 from the germline V gene are MDHEN and SYDVKM. The CDR3 has 11 residues. The CDR3 bases are TGTGCCAGCAGTTTAGTTGAAAAACTGTTTTTT. Translation gives CASSLVEKLFF.

This clonotype showed up just a few times. CDR3 sequence reads: CASSYSPHSSGANVLTF. For the CDR3, the DNA is TGTGCCAGCAGTTACTCGCCTCACAGTTCTGGGGCCAACGTCCTGACTTTC. V is TRBV6-2 or TRBV6-3 and J is TRBJ2-6; the D is unclear. The CDR3 totals 17 residues. Looked up from germline, CDR1 is MNHEY and CDR2 is SVGEGT. With 0 bases removed from V and 1 base from J, the gap between germline ends came to 10 bases.

This clonotype has more than one count but fewer than ten. This sequence may be a read error, since a much larger clone differs from it by one base. The chain recombines TRBV7-2 with TRBJ2-2; 8 bases line up with TRBD2. Losses at the gene ends were 6 bases for V and 7 bases for J; bases not matched to a gene: 13. The germline V gene encodes CDR1 SGHTA and CDR2 FQGNSA. This CDR3 is built from 16 residues. CDR3 coding DNA: TGTGCCAGCAGGAGGGGACTAGTGGGAGCGGGCGGGGAGCTGTTTTTT. This translates into CASRRGLVGAGGELFF.

This clonotype was recorded at least ten times. The chain carries TRBV28 and TRBJ2-7; D might be TRBD1 (5 bases). Germline V lookup: CDR1 MDHEN, CDR2 SYDVKM. Trimming left V 3 bases short and J 3 bases short, with 12 bases between. The CDR3 is made up of 14 amino acids. The CDR3 DNA sequence: TGTGCCAGCAGTTTCGCGGACACGGACTACGAGCAGTACTTC. Its translation is CASSFADTDYEQYF.

A few counts support this clonotype. The V call is TRBV9, the J call TRBJ1-3, with unresolved D. Trimming shortened V by 2 bases and J by 0 bases, and 9 bases separated the two germline ends. The CDR3 is made up of 15 amino acids. Germline loops: CDR1 SGDLS, CDR2 YYNGEE. CDR3 loop: CASSVDHLSGNTIYF. CDR3 DNA: TGTGCCAGCAGCGTCGATCATCTCTCTGGAAACACCATATATTTT.

As DNA, the CDR3 is TGTGCCAGCAGTTCCTCATCCTATTGGGCCCTCGCTGGTGGAAACACCATATATTTT. It encodes CASSSSSYWALAGGNTIYF. The genes are TRBV27 and TRBJ1-3, with D hard to call. The V end was cut by 4 bases, the J end by 3 bases, with 25 bases between. CDR1 and CDR2 (germline): MNHEY, SMNVEV (reference sequence). This CDR3 region has 19 residues.

For this clonotype: This could be a read error, since a much larger clone is one nucleotide away. The chain recombines TRBV5-1 with TRBJ2-1, with a tentative D call TRBD1 (5 bases). CDR1 and CDR2 from the germline V gene are SGHRS and YFSETQ. This CDR3 is built from 16 residues. The CDR3 region is CVSSALGLVGDNEQFF. The CDR3 DNA reads as TGCGTCAGCAGCGCTCTGGGGCTAGTTGGCGACAATGAGCAGTTCTTC.

This clonotype was observed at least ten times. The chain has TRBV20-1 and TRBJ1-5; tentative D call: TRBD1 (5 bases). The CDR3 covers 13 residues. Looked up from germline, CDR1 is DFQATT and CDR2 is SNEGSKA (reference sequence). Trimming took 5 bases from V and 7 from J, leaving 15 bases between them. CDR3 loop: CSAAGSGGQPQHF. The DNA for the CDR3 is TGCAGTGCTGCAGGGTCCGGTGGGCAGCCCCAGCATTTT.

The gene calls are TRBV11-2 and TRBJ2-1, with 12 bases aligning to TRBD2. After removal of 5 bases from V and 8 bases from J, the junction contained 16 bases not matched to a gene. From germline, CDR1 is SGHAT and CDR2 FQNNGV. This CDR3 is 18 amino acids long. CDR3 sequence: CASSLLGATSGSFYEQFF. In nucleotides, the CDR3 is TGTGCCAGCAGCCTCCTTGGGGCGACTAGCGGGAGTTTCTATGAGCAGTTCTTC.

This clonotype was picked up many times. This rearrangement joins TRBV7-2 to TRBJ2-7; maybe TRBD1 (7 bases). Germline CDR1 and CDR2: SGHTA and FQGNSA. V was clipped by 5 bases and J by 2 bases, with 13 bases between them. CDR3 length: 14 residues. CDR3 in amino acids: CASSPGDRPYEQYF. CDR3 bases: TGTGCCAGCAGCCCGGGGGACAGACCCTACGAGCAGTACTTC.

The chain has TRBV5-1 and TRBJ2-2; a possible D gene is TRBD1 (6 bases). The CDR3 spans 16 residues. Germline V gene data show CDR1 as SGHRS and CDR2 as YFSETQ. V was shortened by 0 bases and J by 0 bases, with 9 bases between the two germline ends. The CDR3 coding sequence is TGCGCCAGCAGCTTGGATCGGACAGCGAACACCGGGGAGCTGTTTTTT. It codes for CASSLDRTANTGELFF.

The chain employs TRBV19 and TRBJ2-2; D call uncertain. Trimming shortened V by 7 bases and J by 1 base, and 13 bases separated the two germline ends. Germline-derived CDR1 and CDR2 are LNHDA and SQIVND (reference sequence). This CDR3 has 15 amino acids. The CDR3: CASIPTSLNTGELFF. CDR3 DNA sequence: TGTGCCAGTATCCCGACATCTTTGAACACCGGGGAGCTGTTTTTT.

The rearrangement uses TRBV20-1 and TRBJ2-7; TRBD2 matches 10 bases. J lost 6 bases, V lost 4 bases, and 15 bases had no gene match. Germline lookup yields CDR1 DFQATT and CDR2 SNEGSKA (reference sequence). The CDR3 covers 16 residues. In nucleotides, the CDR3 is TGCAGTGCTACTGGGACTAGCGAGAGTCTAATTTTCGAGCAGTACTTC. It translates to CSATGTSESLIFEQYF.

This clonotype was counted at least ten times. CDR3 sequence: CASSPGQAGGYTF. Written as DNA, the CDR3 is TGTGCCAGCAGTCCGGGACAGGCCGGGGGCTACACCTTC. The chain is built from TRBV12-3 or TRBV12-4 and TRBJ1-2; TRBD1 agrees at 8 bases. The J segment lost 8 bases and the V segment lost 5 bases, leaving 7 bases of the junction unmatched. CDR3 length: 13 amino acids.

This clonotype turned up a few times. This chain connects TRBV7-2 to TRBJ2-1, with D unclear. Per the germline V gene, CDR1 is SGHTA and CDR2 is FQGNSA. The CDR3 sequence is 17 residues long. The germline V and J ends were trimmed by 1 base and 9 bases, with 22 bases remaining between them. CDR3 sequence (DNA): TGTGCCAGCAGCTTAGTGGTGCCCCGATATCATACGGGTGAGCAGTTCTTC. Translating gives CASSLVVPRYHTGEQFF.

This chain uses TRBV5-4 with TRBJ2-1; 9 bases map to TRBD1. V was pared by 5 bases and J by 6 bases, with 12 bases of the junction left unmatched. There are 16 residues in the CDR3. Per germline, CDR1 SGHNT and CDR2 YYREEE (reference sequence). CDR3 bases: TGTGCCAGCAGGACTTTTGACAGGGGGTCTTTCAATGAGCAGTTCTTC. Translation gives CASRTFDRGSFNEQFF.

There are a few counts of this clonotype. The rearrangement links TRBV19 to TRBJ2-3; 9 positions agree with TRBD2. Germline CDR1 and CDR2: LNHDA and SQIVND (reference sequence). V lost 9 bases and J lost 2; bases outside the gene matches: 6. This CDR3 comprises 14 residues. CDR3 DNA sequence: TGTGCCAGCACTCTAGCGGGACCCACAGATACGCAGTATTTT. As protein: CASTLAGPTDTQYF.

As for this clonotype: Germline and junction disagree at one end, which may indicate a read error. V gene TRBV6-2 or TRBV6-3 combines with J gene TRBJ2-1; D may be TRBD2 (5 bases). This CDR3 has 16 amino acids. Germline V gene data show CDR1 as MNHEY and CDR2 as SVGEGT. The CDR3 region is CVSSSLGGVWYNEQFF. The CDR3 region has the DNA TGTGTCAGCAGCTCTCTAGGAGGAGTGTGGTACAATGAGCAGTTCTTC.